Included here is one T cell receptor beta chain sequence, with context. Its matching antigen is unknown. Trimming shortened V by 0 bases and J by 2 bases, and 16 bases separated the two germline ends. The germline V gene has CDR1 MGHRA and CDR2 YSYEKL. This CDR3 is 18 amino acids long. This sample stems from a study of chemoradiotherapy in HPV16-positive cancers. Study findings and constraints: Candidate HPV-specific clones and E7-related TCR motifs grew in tumor during treatment.

Here immunoSEQ multiplex PCR was the method, and the copy in TCRdb shows in-frame clones only, minus some. The profile shows roughly 34,000 clones, 70% to 90% of them singletons. The sample here was blood, taken from a patient who underwent chemoradiotherapy. The receptor's source is a human donor with HPV-associated anogenital cancer. J is TRBJ2-2 and V is TRBV4-1; D gene unclear. The CDR3 here is CASSQEGRTDLNTGELFF. The DNA of the CDR3 is TGCGCCAGCAGCCAAGAGGGTAGGACGGATCTAAACACCGGGGAGCTGTTTTTT.